This T cell receptor (beta chain) was profiled in a study of spatial heterogeneity in lung cancer. The table lists this clonotype with a few counts. Each CDR3 protein gets one entry after TCRdb re-called the 5' RACE reads with MiXCR. The table includes roughly 40,000 distinct CDR3 sequences, approximately 6.3% detected once. The CDR3 is 12 residues long. V lost 1 base and J lost 12, with 13 bases in between. Germline assignment: CDR1 SEHNR and CDR2 FQNEAQ (reference sequence). The time point is: sample taken at primary tumor resection. The V call is TRBV7-9, the J call TRBJ2-7; D call uncertain. The TCR comes from a female donor with early-stage non-small cell lung cancer. The sequencing here drew on PBMCs, taken at surgery. The DNA for the CDR3 is TGTGCCAGCAGCTTAGACGTACATGAGTGGTACTTC. It specifies CASSLDVHEWYF.